This T cell receptor (beta chain) is drawn from a study of human T cells and chemical hapten exposure. Using its own MiXCR run on the RACE reads, TCRdb lists one record per CDR3 protein. The profile covers roughly 130,000 distinct CDR3 sequences, with 10% to 12% appearing a single time and under 2.5% taken by the ten largest. Time point here: patch test 3, about 24 weeks after DPC sensitization. Stated treatment: therapeutic diphenylcyclopropenone sensitization with weekly scalp DPC. Deletions cut 1 base from V and 8 bases from J, with 8 bases between. Germline V gene data show CDR1 as SEHNR and CDR2 as FQNEAQ (reference sequence). The CDR3 is made up of 12 amino acids.

The TCR sequence derives from a woman aged 45-65 years with alopecia areata. Some clones in this sample may be carry-over from other donors' samples. The rearrangement joins TRBV7-9 to TRBJ1-1; D is undetermined. The sequencing used whole blood, collected in connection with sensitization to the hapten diphenylcyclopropenone (DPC). In DNA, the CDR3 is TGTGCCAGCAGCTTAGACGGGATCGAAGCTTTCTTT. Residues: CASSLDGIEAFF.